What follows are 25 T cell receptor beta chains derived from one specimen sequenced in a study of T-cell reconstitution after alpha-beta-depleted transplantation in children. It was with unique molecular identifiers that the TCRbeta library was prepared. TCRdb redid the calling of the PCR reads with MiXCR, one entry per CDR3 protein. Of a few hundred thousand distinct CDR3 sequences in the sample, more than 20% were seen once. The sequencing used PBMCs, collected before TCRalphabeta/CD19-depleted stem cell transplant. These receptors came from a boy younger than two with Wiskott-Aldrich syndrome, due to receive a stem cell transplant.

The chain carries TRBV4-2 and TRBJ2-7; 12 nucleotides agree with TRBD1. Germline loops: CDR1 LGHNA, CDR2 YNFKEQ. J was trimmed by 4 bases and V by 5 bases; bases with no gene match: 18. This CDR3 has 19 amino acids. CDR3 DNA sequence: TGTGCCAGCAGCAAGGGGACAGGGGGCGCAGGGCGGGGTTATTACGAGCAGTACTTC. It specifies CASSKGTGGAGRGYYEQYF.

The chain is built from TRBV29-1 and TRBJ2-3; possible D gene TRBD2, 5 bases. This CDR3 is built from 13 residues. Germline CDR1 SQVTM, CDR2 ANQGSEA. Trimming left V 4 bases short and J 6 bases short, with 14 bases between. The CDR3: CSVGRTADDTQYF. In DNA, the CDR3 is TGCAGCGTTGGGAGGACCGCTGATGATACGCAGTATTTT.

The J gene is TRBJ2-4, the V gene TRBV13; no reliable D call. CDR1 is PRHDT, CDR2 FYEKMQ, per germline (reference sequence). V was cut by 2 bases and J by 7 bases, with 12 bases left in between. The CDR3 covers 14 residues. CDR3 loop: CASSLFRVGNIQYF. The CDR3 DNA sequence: TGTGCCAGCAGCTTATTCCGGGTTGGGAACATTCAGTACTTC.

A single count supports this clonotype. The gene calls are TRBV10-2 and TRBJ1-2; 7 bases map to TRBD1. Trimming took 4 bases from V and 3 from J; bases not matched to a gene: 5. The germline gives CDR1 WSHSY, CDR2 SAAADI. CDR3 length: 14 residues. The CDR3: CASSGEGAYYGYTF. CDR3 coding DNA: TGCGCCAGCAGTGGGGAGGGGGCTTACTATGGCTACACCTTC.

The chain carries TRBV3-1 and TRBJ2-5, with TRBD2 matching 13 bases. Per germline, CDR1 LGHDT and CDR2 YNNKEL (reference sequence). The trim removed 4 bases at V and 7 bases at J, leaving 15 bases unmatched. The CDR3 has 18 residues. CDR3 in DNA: TGTGCCAGCAGCCGAAAATGGACTAGCGGGAGCAGGGTGACGACCCAGTACTTC. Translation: CASSRKWTSGSRVTTQYF.

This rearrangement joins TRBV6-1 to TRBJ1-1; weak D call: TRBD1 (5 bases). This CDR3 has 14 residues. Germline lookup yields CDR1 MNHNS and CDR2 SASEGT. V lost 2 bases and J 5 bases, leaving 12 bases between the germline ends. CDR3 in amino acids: CASSERRGVTEAFF. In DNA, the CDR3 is TGTGCCAGCAGTGAACGTCGAGGGGTAACTGAAGCTTTCTTT.

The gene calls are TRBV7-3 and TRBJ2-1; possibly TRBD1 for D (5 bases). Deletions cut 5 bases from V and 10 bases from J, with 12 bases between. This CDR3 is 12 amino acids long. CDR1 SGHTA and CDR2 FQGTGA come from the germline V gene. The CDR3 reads CASSPSQGEQFF. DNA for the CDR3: TGTGCCAGCAGCCCAAGTCAGGGAGAGCAGTTCTTC.

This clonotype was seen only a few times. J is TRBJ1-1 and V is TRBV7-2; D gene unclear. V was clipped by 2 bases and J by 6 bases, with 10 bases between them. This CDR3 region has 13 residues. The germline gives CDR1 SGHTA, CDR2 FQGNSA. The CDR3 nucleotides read TGTGCCAGCAGCTTAATTTCGCTGGCTGAAGCTTTCTTT. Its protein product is CASSLISLAEAFF. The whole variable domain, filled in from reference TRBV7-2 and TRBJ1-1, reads GAGVSQSPSNKVTEKGKDVELRCDPISGHTALYWYRQSLGQGLEFLIYFQGNSAPDKSGLPSDRFSAERTGGSVSTLTIQRTQQEDSAVYLCASSLISLAEAFFGQGTRLTVV.

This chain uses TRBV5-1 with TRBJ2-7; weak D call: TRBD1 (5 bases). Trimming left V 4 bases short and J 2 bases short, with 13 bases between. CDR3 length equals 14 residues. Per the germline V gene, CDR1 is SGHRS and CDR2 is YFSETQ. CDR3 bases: TGCGCCAGCAGCCTGTTAACAGGAGCCTACGAGCAGTACTTC. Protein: CASSLLTGAYEQYF.

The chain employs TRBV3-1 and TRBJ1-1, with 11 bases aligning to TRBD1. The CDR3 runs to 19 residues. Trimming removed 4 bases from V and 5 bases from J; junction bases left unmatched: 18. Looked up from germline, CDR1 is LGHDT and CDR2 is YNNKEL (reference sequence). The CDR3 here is CASSRRDRDRGYRWTEAFF. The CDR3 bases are TGTGCCAGCAGCCGGCGCGACCGGGACAGGGGGTATCGGTGGACTGAAGCTTTCTTT.

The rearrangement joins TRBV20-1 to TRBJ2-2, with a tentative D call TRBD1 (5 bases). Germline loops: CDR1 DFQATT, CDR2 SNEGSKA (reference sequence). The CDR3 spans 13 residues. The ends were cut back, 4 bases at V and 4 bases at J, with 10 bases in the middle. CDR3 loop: CSATRDPTGELFF. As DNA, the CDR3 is TGCAGTGCTACCAGGGATCCCACCGGGGAGCTGTTTTTT.

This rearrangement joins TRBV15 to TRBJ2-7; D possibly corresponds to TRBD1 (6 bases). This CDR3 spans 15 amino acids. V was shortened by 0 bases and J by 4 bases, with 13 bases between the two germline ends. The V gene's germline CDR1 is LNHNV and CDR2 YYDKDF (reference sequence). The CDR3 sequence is CATSRDQTGRYEQYF. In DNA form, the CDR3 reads TGTGCCACCAGCAGAGATCAGACAGGAAGGTACGAGCAGTACTTC.

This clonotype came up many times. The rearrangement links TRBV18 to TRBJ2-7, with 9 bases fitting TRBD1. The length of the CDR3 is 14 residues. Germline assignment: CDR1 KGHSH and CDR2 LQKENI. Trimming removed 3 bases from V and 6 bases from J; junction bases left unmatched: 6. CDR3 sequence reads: CASSPGTGLGEQYF. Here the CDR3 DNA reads TGTGCCAGCTCACCCGGGACAGGGTTGGGCGAGCAGTACTTC.

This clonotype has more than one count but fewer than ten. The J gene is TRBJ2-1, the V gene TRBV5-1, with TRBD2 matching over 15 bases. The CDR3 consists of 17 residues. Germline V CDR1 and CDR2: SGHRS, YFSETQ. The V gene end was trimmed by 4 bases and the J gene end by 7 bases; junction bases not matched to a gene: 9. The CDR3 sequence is CASSPGLAGGDKNEQFF. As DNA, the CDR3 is TGCGCCAGCAGCCCGGGACTAGCGGGAGGTGATAAAAATGAGCAGTTCTTC.

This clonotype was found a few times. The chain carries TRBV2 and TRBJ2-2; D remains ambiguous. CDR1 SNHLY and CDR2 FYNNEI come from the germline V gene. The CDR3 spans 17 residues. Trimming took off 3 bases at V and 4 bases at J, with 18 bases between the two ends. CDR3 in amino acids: CASSDLSSVPGTGELFF. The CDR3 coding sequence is TGTGCCAGCAGTGACCTCAGTTCGGTCCCGGGCACCGGGGAGCTGTTTTTT.

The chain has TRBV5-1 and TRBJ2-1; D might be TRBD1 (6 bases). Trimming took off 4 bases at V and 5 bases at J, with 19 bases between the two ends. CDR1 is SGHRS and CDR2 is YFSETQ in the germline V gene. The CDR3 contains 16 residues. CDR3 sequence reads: CASSAQGSRPHNEQFF. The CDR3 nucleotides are TGCGCCAGCAGCGCACAGGGTAGTCGTCCCCACAATGAGCAGTTCTTC.

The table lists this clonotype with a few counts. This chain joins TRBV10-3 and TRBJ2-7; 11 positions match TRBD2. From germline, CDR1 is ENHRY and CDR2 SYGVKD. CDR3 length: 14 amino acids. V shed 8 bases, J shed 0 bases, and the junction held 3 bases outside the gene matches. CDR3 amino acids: CAISGLAGSYEQYF. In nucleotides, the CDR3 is TGTGCCATCTCTGGACTAGCGGGCTCCTACGAGCAGTACTTC.

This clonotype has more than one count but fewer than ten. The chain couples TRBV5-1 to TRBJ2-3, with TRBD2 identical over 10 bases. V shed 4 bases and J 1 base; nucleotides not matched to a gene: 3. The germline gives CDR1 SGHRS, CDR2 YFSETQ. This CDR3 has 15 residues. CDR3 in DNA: TGCGCCAGCAGCCTTAGCGGGAGGCGCACAGATACGCAGTATTTT. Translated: CASSLSGRRTDTQYF.

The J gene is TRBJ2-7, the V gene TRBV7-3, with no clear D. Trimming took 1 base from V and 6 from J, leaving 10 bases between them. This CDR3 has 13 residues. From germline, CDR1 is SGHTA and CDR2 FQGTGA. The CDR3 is CASSLNLQGEQYF. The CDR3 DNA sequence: TGTGCCAGCAGCTTAAACCTACAAGGCGAGCAGTACTTC.

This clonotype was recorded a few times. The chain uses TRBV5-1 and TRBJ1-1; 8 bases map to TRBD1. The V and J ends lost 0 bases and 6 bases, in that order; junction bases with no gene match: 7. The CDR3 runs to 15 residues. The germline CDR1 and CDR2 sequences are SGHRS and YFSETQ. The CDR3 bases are TGCGCCAGCAGCTTGGGGGACAGGCAGTGGGCTGAAGCTTTCTTT. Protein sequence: CASSLGDRQWAEAFF.

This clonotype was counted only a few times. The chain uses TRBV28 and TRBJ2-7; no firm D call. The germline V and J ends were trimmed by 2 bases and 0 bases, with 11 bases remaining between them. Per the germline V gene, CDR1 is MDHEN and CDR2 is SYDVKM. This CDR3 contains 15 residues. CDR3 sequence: CASSLRAWSSYEQYF. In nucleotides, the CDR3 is TGTGCCAGCAGTTTACGGGCCTGGAGCTCCTACGAGCAGTACTTC.

This CDR3 is CAFSSLKIAGGSYNEQFF. The CDR3 DNA follows: TGTGCCTTCAGTTCCCTAAAAATCGCGGGAGGCTCCTACAATGAGCAGTTCTTC. The rearrangement uses TRBV12-3 or TRBV12-4 and TRBJ2-1; 8 positions agree with TRBD2. The CDR3 totals 18 residues. Trimming at V came to 11 bases and at J to 0 bases, leaving 18 bases not matched to a gene.

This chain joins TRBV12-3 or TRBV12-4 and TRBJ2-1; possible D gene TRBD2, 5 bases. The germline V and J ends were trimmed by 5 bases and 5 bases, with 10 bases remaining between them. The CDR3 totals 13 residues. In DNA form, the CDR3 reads TGTGCCAGCAGTGCCCCCGGGAACAATGAGCAGTTCTTC. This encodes CASSAPGNNEQFF.

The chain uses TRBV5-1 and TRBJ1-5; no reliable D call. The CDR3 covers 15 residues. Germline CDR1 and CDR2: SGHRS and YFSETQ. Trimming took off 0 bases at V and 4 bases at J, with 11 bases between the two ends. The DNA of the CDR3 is TGCGCCAGCAGCTTGGGGGCCGGAATAAATCAGCCCCAGCATTTT. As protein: CASSLGAGINQPQHF.

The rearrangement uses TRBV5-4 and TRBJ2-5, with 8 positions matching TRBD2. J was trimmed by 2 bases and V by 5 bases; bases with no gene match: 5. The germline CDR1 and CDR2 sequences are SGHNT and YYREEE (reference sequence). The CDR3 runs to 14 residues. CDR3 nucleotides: TGTGCCAGCAGAGCGGGGGTAACTCAAGAGACCCAGTACTTC. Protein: CASRAGVTQETQYF.